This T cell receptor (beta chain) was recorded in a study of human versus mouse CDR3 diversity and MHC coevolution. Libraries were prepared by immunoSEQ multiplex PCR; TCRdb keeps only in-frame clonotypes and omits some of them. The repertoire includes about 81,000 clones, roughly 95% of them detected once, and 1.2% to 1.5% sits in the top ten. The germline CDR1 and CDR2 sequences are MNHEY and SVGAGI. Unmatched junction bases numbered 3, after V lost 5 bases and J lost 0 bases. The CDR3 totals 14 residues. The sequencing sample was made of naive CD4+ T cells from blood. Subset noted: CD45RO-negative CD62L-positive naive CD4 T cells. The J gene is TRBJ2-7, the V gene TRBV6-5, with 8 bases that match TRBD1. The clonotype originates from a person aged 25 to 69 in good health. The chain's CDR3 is CASSTRGPSYEQYF. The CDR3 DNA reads TGTGCCAGCAGTACCAGGGGGCCCTCCTACGAGCAGTACTTC.